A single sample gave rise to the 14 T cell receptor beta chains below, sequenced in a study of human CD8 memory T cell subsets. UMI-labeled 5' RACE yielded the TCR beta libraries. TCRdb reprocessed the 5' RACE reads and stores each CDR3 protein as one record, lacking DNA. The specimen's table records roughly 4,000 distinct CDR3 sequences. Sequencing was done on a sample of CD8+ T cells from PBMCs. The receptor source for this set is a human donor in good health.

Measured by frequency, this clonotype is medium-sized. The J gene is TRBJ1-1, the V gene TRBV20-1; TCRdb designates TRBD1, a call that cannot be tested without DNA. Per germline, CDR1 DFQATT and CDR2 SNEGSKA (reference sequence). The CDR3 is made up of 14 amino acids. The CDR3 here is CSARAMTGDTEAFF.

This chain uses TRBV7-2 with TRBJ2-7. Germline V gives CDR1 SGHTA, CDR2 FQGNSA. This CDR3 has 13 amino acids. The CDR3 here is CASSLDSAYEQYF.

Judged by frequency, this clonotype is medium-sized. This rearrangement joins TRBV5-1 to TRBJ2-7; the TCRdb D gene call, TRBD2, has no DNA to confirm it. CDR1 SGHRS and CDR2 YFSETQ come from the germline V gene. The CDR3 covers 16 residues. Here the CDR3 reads CASSLALTSGRGEQYF.

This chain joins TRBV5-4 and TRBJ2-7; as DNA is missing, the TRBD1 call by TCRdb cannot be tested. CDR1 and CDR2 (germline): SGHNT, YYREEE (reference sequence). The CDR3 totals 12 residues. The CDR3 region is CASSGTGSEQYF. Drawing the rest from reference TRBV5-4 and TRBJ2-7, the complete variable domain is ETGVTQSPTHLIKTRGQQVTLRCSSQSGHNTVSWYQQALGQGPQFIFQYYREEENGRGNFPPRFSGLQFPNYSSELNVNALELDDSALYLCASSGTGSEQYFGPGTRLTVT.

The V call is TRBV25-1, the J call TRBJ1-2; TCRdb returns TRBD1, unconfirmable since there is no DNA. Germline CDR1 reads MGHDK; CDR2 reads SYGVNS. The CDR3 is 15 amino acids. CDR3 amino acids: CASSDPGTGEYGYTF.

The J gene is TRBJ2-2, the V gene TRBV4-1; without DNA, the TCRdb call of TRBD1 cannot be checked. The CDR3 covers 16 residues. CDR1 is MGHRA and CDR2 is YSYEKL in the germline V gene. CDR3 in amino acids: CASSQEGTANTGELFF.

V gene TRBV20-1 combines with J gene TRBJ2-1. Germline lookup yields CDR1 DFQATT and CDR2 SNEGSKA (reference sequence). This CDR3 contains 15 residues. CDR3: CSARDAETSYNEQFF.

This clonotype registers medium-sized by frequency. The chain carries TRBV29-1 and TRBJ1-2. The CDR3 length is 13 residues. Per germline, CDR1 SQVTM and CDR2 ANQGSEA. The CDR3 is CSVGSTVNYGYTF.

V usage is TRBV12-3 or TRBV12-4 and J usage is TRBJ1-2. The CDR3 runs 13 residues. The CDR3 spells CASSPSTGVGYTF.

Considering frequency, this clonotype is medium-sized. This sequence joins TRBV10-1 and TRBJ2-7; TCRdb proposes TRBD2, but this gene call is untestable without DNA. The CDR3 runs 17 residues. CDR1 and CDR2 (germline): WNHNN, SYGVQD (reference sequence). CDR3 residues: CASSRVSGTSVSYEQYF.

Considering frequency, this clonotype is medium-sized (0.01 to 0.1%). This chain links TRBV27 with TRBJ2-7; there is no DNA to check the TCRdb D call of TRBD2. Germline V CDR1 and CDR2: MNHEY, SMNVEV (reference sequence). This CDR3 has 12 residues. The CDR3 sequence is CASSPSGVEQYF.

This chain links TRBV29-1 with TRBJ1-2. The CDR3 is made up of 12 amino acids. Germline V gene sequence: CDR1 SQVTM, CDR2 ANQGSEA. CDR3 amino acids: CSVEDSNYGYTF.

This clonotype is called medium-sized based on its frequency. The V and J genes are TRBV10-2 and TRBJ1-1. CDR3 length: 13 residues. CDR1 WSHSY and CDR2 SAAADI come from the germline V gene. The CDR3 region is CASSTAGGTEAFF.

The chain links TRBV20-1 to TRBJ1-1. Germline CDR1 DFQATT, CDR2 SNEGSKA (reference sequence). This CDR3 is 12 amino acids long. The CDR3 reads CSARPSDTEAFF.